The 17 T cell receptor beta chains given below trace back to one sample, sequenced in a study of early T cells in non-severe SARS-CoV-2 infection. TCRdb ran MiXCR on the 5' RACE reads and lists one entry per CDR3 protein. Here the sample spans some 54,000 distinct CDR3 sequences, 10% being singletons. The sequencing input was whole blood. These TCRs come from an adult who was a healthcare worker with PCR-confirmed SARS-CoV-2 infection or an uninfected control (not recorded which).

This clonotype showed up many times. The rearrangement uses TRBV24-1 and TRBJ2-1, with D unclear. CDR1 and CDR2 from the germline V gene are KGHDR and SFDVKD. V lost 0 bases to trimming and J lost 12 bases, with 14 bases between them. This CDR3 spans 14 amino acids. Here the CDR3 reads CATSDLGRLTGQFF. The CDR3 DNA reads TGTGCCACCAGTGATTTGGGCAGGCTCACGGGGCAGTTCTTC.

Many counts were recorded for this clonotype. CDR3 amino acids: CASSQGTGNLVGELFF. CDR3 nucleotide sequence: TGTGCCAGCAGCCAAGGGACAGGGAACTTGGTAGGGGAGCTGTTTTTT. V and J are TRBV11-1 and TRBJ2-2; 9 positions agree with TRBD1. After removal of 5 bases from V and 8 bases from J, the junction contained 12 bases not matched to a gene. The germline CDR1 and CDR2 sequences are SGHAT and FQDESV (reference sequence). The CDR3 spans 16 residues.

This clonotype was seen ten or more times. This CDR3 reads CASSDRRVSYEQYF. DNA for the CDR3: TGTGCCAGCAGTGATCGTCGAGTTTCCTACGAGCAGTACTTC. The J gene is TRBJ2-7, the V gene TRBV2; D uncertain. Trimming cost V 3 bases and J 1 base, with 10 bases left between them. The CDR3 spans 14 residues. The germline V gene has CDR1 SNHLY and CDR2 FYNNEI.

This clonotype appeared many times. The genes are TRBV11-1 and TRBJ2-2, with D perhaps TRBD1 or TRBD2 (5 bases each). Between the trimmed V and J ends, which lost 1 base and 6 bases, there was a span of 6 bases. The CDR3 consists of 13 residues. The germline CDR1 and CDR2 sequences are SGHAT and FQDESV (reference sequence). CDR3 amino acids: CASSLGGAGELFF. The CDR3 nucleotides are TGTGCCAGCAGCTTAGGAGGGGCCGGGGAGCTGTTTTTT.

This clonotype was detected only a few times. V is TRBV7-8 and J is TRBJ1-6; no clear D. The V and J ends lost 0 bases and 7 bases respectively, with 7 bases between them. CDR3 length equals 14 residues. Germline V gene data show CDR1 as SGHVS and CDR2 as FQNEAQ. In nucleotides, the CDR3 is TGTGCCAGCAGCTTAGCCTCTCGGAATTCACCCCTCCACTTT. The encoded protein is CASSLASRNSPLHF.

This clonotype was seen ten or more times. V usage is TRBV3-1 and J usage is TRBJ2-1; 8 bases are a match to TRBD2. The ends lost 1 base at V and 0 bases at J; junction bases unmatched: 5. The germline V gene encodes CDR1 LGHDT and CDR2 YNNKEL (reference sequence). The CDR3 has 17 residues. CDR3 nucleotides: TGTGCCAGCAGCCAAGCATTACTAGCGGCCTCCTACAATGAGCAGTTCTTC. Amino acid sequence: CASSQALLAASYNEQFF.

The CDR3 loop reads CASSLFGDGELFF. Here the CDR3 DNA reads TGTGCCAGCAGCTTATTCGGAGACGGGGAGCTGTTTTTT. This chain joins TRBV7-9 and TRBJ2-2; D uncertain. Trimming cost V 2 bases and J 7 bases, with 8 bases left between them. This CDR3 region has 13 residues. CDR1 is SEHNR and CDR2 is FQNEAQ in the germline V gene (reference sequence).

This clonotype was seen repeatedly, ten times or more. The V call is TRBV7-2, the J call TRBJ2-2; the D call may be TRBD1 or TRBD2 (6 bases each). V was cut by 0 bases and J by 4 bases, with 12 bases left in between. CDR3 length: 16 amino acids. Germline V gives CDR1 SGHTA, CDR2 FQGNSA. This CDR3 is CASSLARGQSTGELFF. CDR3 in DNA: TGTGCCAGCAGCTTAGCCCGGGGGCAGAGCACCGGGGAGCTGTTTTTT.

The rearrangement uses TRBV12-5 and TRBJ1-5; 11 bases match TRBD1. Losses at the gene ends were 2 bases for V and 1 base for J; bases not matched to a gene: 4. The CDR3 has 17 amino acids. In germline, CDR1 is LGHNT, CDR2 FRNRAP. In DNA form, the CDR3 reads TGTGCTAGTGGTTTGCTCCGGGACAGGGGGAGCAATCAGCCCCAGCATTTT. Protein sequence: CASGLLRDRGSNQPQHF.

This clonotype was recorded many times. The rearrangement links TRBV5-1 to TRBJ2-3; 9 positions agree with TRBD1. The CDR3 is 14 residues long. The junction had 6 bases not matched to a gene; V was cut back by 4 bases and J by 6 bases. CDR1 and CDR2 from the germline V gene are SGHRS and YFSETQ. The CDR3 loop is CASSPGQGSDTQYF. CDR3 nucleotides: TGCGCCAGCAGCCCGGGACAGGGCTCGGATACGCAGTATTTT.

This clonotype occurred many times. The V call is TRBV12-3 or TRBV12-4, the J call TRBJ2-7; D is possibly TRBD2 (6 bases). Trimming cost V 6 bases and J 7 bases, with 19 bases left between them. The CDR3 covers 14 residues. The CDR3 reads CASSLTGSSGEQYF. DNA for the CDR3: TGTGCCAGCAGCCTTACCGGGAGTTCTGGGGAGCAGTACTTC.

This clonotype has a count of ten or more. V and J are TRBV27 and TRBJ2-7; D perhaps matches TRBD1 (6 bases). V lost 5 bases, J lost 4 bases, and 15 bases lay in between. The CDR3 loop spans 14 amino acids. The germline V gene has CDR1 MNHEY and CDR2 SMNVEV (reference sequence). For the CDR3, the DNA is TGTGCCAGCAGTCCAGGGGAACCCGATTACGAGCAGTACTTC. This gives the protein CASSPGEPDYEQYF.

As to this clonotype: The junction departs from the called germline gene at one end, perhaps through a read error. The genes are TRBV3-1 and TRBJ1-1; the D is unclear. The CDR3 loop spans 15 amino acids. CDR1 is LGHDT, CDR2 YNNKEL, per germline (reference sequence). The CDR3 region is CASSQGRSMNTEAFF. The CDR3 bases are TGTGCCAGCAGTCAAGGACGATCCATGAACACTGAAGCTTTCTTT.

The chain combines TRBV10-3 with TRBJ2-5, with 9 bases that match TRBD2. Per the germline V gene, CDR1 is ENHRY and CDR2 is SYGVKD. The CDR3 is 16 amino acids. V shed 6 bases and J 2 bases; nucleotides not matched to a gene: 10. The CDR3 region has the DNA TGTGCCATCAGCGGGGGGACTAGCAGCCAACAAGAGACCCAGTACTTC. It specifies CAISGGTSSQQETQYF.

Regarding this clonotype: One end of the junction is discordant with germline, which a read error may explain. The rearrangement joins TRBV6-1 to TRBJ2-1; no clear D gene. Looked up from germline, CDR1 is MNHNS and CDR2 is SASEGT. The CDR3 covers 12 residues. CDR3 coding DNA: TGTACCAGCAGTAAGCTAGAACCTGAGCAGTTCTTC. It encodes CTSSKLEPEQFF.

This clonotype was counted between two and nine times. The chain links TRBV7-9 to TRBJ1-1, with a weak D call TRBD1 (6 bases). The V gene's germline CDR1 is SEHNR and CDR2 FQNEAQ (reference sequence). V lost 5 bases to trimming and J lost 8 bases, with 12 bases between them. The CDR3 sequence is 12 residues long. This CDR3 reads CASSPLDREAFF. The CDR3 DNA is TGTGCCAGCAGCCCCCTAGACAGGGAAGCTTTCTTT.

This clonotype was recorded many times. The rearrangement joins TRBV6-1 to TRBJ1-2; maybe TRBD1 (5 bases). CDR3 size: 13 residues. Trimming took off 3 bases at V and 4 bases at J, with 9 bases between the two ends. Per the germline V gene, CDR1 is MNHNS and CDR2 is SASEGT. DNA of the CDR3: TGTGCCAGCAGTGATGGGGGATTCTATGGCTACACCTTC. This codes for CASSDGGFYGYTF.